Following are 10 T cell receptor beta chains from one sample sequenced in a study of Ad26.COV2.S vaccination and SARS-CoV-2 variants. Measured with immunoSEQ multiplex PCR; TCRdb has only the in-frame clones, and not every one. The sample has about 330,000 clones, 85% to 90% seen once. Treatment described: 15 to 20 received Ad26.COV2.S at low or high dose, single or two shots; about 5 received placebo; per-sample allocation not given. On day 63 after the first injection, vaccine and placebo recipients gave samples. The sequencing here drew on peripheral blood, taken in a trial of Ad26.COV2.S vaccine versus placebo. The receptors stem from a person aged 18 to 59 who received the Ad26.COV2.S COVID-19 vaccine or a placebo.

The gene calls are TRBV29-1 and TRBJ2-7, with D perhaps matching TRBD2 (6 bases). CDR1 SQVTM and CDR2 ANQGSEA come from the germline V gene. This CDR3 comprises 15 residues. Trimming pared 6 bases from V and 5 bases from J, leaving 23 bases between. The CDR3 nucleotides read TGCAGCGTCAAGAACGTTGGGCAGGAGGGCCACGAGCAGTACTTC. It specifies CSVKNVGQEGHEQYF.

This clone was seen only a few times. V usage is TRBV6-4 and J usage is TRBJ1-6; possibly TRBD1 for D (5 bases). CDR3 length: 18 amino acids. Between the trimmed V and J ends, which lost 6 bases and 5 bases, there was a span of 23 bases. Per germline, CDR1 MRHNA and CDR2 SNTAGT. The CDR3: CASRRNPPGTDNNSPLHF. The CDR3 DNA sequence: TGTGCCAGCAGACGGAACCCTCCCGGGACGGACAATAATTCACCCCTCCACTTT.

This clone was picked up one time. The chain is built from TRBV6-2 or TRBV6-3 and TRBJ2-1; the match to TRBD1 covers 8 bases. Losses at the gene ends were 2 bases for V and 10 bases for J; bases not matched to a gene: 4. This CDR3 has 13 amino acids. Germline V gene sequence: CDR1 MNHEY, CDR2 SVGEGT. In DNA form, the CDR3 reads TGTGCCAGCAGTTACGATTGGACAGGGGAGCAGTTCTTC. Amino acid sequence: CASSYDWTGEQFF.

The chain combines TRBV19 with TRBJ1-2; D gene uncertain. Trimming removed 6 bases at V and 4 bases at J, with 18 bases between. The CDR3 consists of 15 residues. Per germline, CDR1 LNHDA and CDR2 SQIVND (reference sequence). Here the CDR3 reads CASSEKKKGTYGYTF. The CDR3 DNA is TGTGCCAGTAGCGAGAAAAAGAAGGGAACCTATGGCTACACCTTC.

This clone was picked up a small number of times. The chain recombines TRBV2 with TRBJ2-1; D is undetermined. Between the trimmed V and J ends, which lost 6 bases and 0 bases, there was a span of 9 bases. The length of the CDR3 is 14 residues. Germline values: CDR1 SNHLY, CDR2 FYNNEI. The CDR3 region has the DNA TGTGCCAGCAGAGGCCGGAGCTCCTACAATGAGCAGTTCTTC. It specifies CASRGRSSYNEQFF.

This chain's CDR3 is CASSEGARTGELFF. The CDR3 DNA reads as TGTGCCAGTAGTGAGGGGGCACGGACCGGGGAGCTGTTTTTT. This sequence joins TRBV19 and TRBJ2-2; 7 nucleotides line up with TRBD1. Looked up from germline, CDR1 is LNHDA and CDR2 is SQIVND (reference sequence). V was clipped by 5 bases and J by 5 bases; unmatched bases: 5. The CDR3 length is 14 residues.

A word on this clone: Different DNA sequences within this sample yield the same CDR3. The chain combines TRBV18 with TRBJ2-3; D is unresolved. The germline V gene encodes CDR1 KGHSH and CDR2 LQKENI. CDR3 size: 11 residues. The V and J ends lost 3 bases and 6 bases respectively, with 4 bases between them. The CDR3 here is CASSPGDTQYF. The CDR3 DNA reads TGTGCCAGCTCACCCGGGGATACGCAGTATTTT.

The chain employs TRBV7-2 and TRBJ1-2; no reliable D call. V was pared by 2 bases and J by 7 bases, with 14 bases between. Per germline, CDR1 SGHTA and CDR2 FQGNSA. The CDR3 sequence is 14 residues long. The CDR3 sequence is CASSLLGEGSGYTF. The CDR3 DNA reads TGTGCCAGCAGCTTACTCGGGGAGGGAAGTGGCTACACCTTC.

The chain combines TRBV5-6 with TRBJ2-3; 10 bases align to TRBD2. Losses at the gene ends were 4 bases for V and 1 base for J; bases not matched to a gene: 6. This CDR3 comprises 16 residues. Germline lookup yields CDR1 SGHDT and CDR2 YYEEEE. The CDR3 here is CASSTFTSGGTDTQYF. As DNA, the CDR3 is TGTGCCAGCAGCACCTTTACTAGCGGGGGCACAGATACGCAGTATTTT.

This clone has just a few counts. J is TRBJ2-5 and V is TRBV7-6; 7 positions agree with TRBD2. J was trimmed by 1 base and V by 5 bases; bases with no gene match: 10. This CDR3 is built from 16 residues. Germline assignment: CDR1 SGHVS and CDR2 FNYEAQ. The CDR3 coding sequence is TGTGCCAGCAGCCTTAGAGCGGGGCCTACCCAAGAGACCCAGTACTTC. It is translated as CASSLRAGPTQETQYF.